This T cell receptor (beta chain) was captured by sequencing in a study of blood T cell repertoires in COVID-19. Looking at the study overall: From the United States, Italy and Spain came samples of acute and convalescent COVID-19. T cells, B-cell-depleted T cells, or PBMCs provided the cDNA or gDNA that served as material.

Source study methods: Using reference gene primer amplification, nucleated cell counts were estimated. Repertoires were generated with immunoSEQ multiplex PCR, while TCRdb's copy carries only in-frame clones and drops some. The V and J calls and clone size are taken from that table; D and trimming were inferred from the DNA. The sample yields over 100,000 clones, approximately 87% seen once. V lost 1 base and J lost 7; bases outside the gene matches: 11. Looked up from germline, CDR1 is LNHDA and CDR2 is SQIVND (reference sequence). The CDR3 consists of 16 residues. The receptor's source is a woman aged 45-65 years with acute or convalescent COVID-19. This chain uses TRBV19 with TRBJ2-7, with TRBD1 matching 9 bases. The sequenced sample consisted of peripheral blood. CDR3 amino acids: CASSIGAGTGQREQYF. CDR3 DNA sequence: TGTGCCAGTAGTATAGGGGCCGGGACAGGGCAGAGGGAGCAGTACTTC.